The 29 T cell receptor beta chains below were found in one sample sequenced in a study of Ad26.COV2.S vaccination and SARS-CoV-2 variants. Method: immunoSEQ multiplex PCR; TCRdb's copy keeps in-frame clones and lacks some. The sample has about 350,000 clones; roughly 90% are singletons. Described treatment: some 20 received Ad26.COV2.S at low or high dose, single or two shots; about 5 received placebo; per-sample allocation not given. After the first vaccine or placebo injection, samples were drawn on day 63. Specimen: peripheral blood, collected in a trial of Ad26.COV2.S vaccine versus placebo. Source of these receptors: a person between 18 and 60 years old who received the Ad26.COV2.S COVID-19 vaccine or a placebo.

The chain couples TRBV7-9 to TRBJ2-5; TRBD2 matches 11 bases. V lost 5 bases to trimming and J lost 7 bases; unmatched junction nucleotides: 12. Germline V gene data show CDR1 as SEHNR and CDR2 as FQNEAQ (reference sequence). The CDR3 has 16 residues. Here the CDR3 DNA reads TGTGCCAGCAGCCCCCCCCAGACTAGCGGGGTTGGGACCCAGTACTTC. Its protein product is CASSPPQTSGVGTQYF.

This sequence joins TRBV5-1 and TRBJ1-2; 11 nucleotides match TRBD1. The V gene end was trimmed by 4 bases and the J gene end by 0 bases; junction bases not matched to a gene: 8. CDR3 length: 17 residues. Germline lookup yields CDR1 SGHRS and CDR2 YFSETQ. CDR3 nucleotide sequence: TGCGCCAGCAGCCAGACCGGACAGGGGGCGCCTAACTATGGCTACACCTTC. As protein: CASSQTGQGAPNYGYTF.

The V call is TRBV2, the J call TRBJ2-7, with D possibly being TRBD2 (5 bases). The CDR3 loop spans 15 amino acids. CDR1 is SNHLY and CDR2 is FYNNEI in the germline V gene. V dropped 2 bases and J dropped 2 bases, with 13 bases sitting between them. The CDR3 region is CASSESRGFTYEQYF. CDR3 in DNA: TGTGCCAGCAGTGAATCCCGAGGGTTTACCTACGAGCAGTACTTC.

The chain couples TRBV18 to TRBJ2-5, with no clear D. The V end was cut by 2 bases, the J end by 1 base, with 2 bases between. Germline V gene lookup returns CDR1 KGHSH and CDR2 LQKENI. This CDR3 spans 12 amino acids. CDR3 sequence: CASSPIQETQYF. In nucleotides, the CDR3 is TGTGCCAGCTCACCAATCCAAGAGACCCAGTACTTC. The full variable domain, rest sourced from reference TRBV18 and TRBJ2-5, is NAGVMQNPRHLVRRRGQEARLRCSPMKGHSHVYWYRQLPEEGLKFMVYLQKENIIDESGMPKERFSAEFPKEGPSILRIQQVVRGDSAAYFCASSPIQETQYFGPGTRLLVL.

This rearrangement joins TRBV30 to TRBJ1-2; the match to TRBD1 covers 10 bases. V dropped 1 base and J dropped 5; count of bases not matched to a gene: 4. Germline V lookup: CDR1 GTSNPN, CDR2 SVGIG (reference sequence). This CDR3 contains 14 residues. The CDR3: CAWSADRGRYGYTF. The CDR3 DNA reads as TGTGCCTGGAGTGCTGACAGGGGGCGTTATGGCTACACCTTC.

This chain connects TRBV19 to TRBJ2-1; D not certain. Germline assignment: CDR1 LNHDA and CDR2 SQIVND (reference sequence). The CDR3 is 15 residues long. Trimming took 3 bases from V and 0 from J, leaving 9 bases between them. CDR3 sequence: CASSIGLSSYNEQFF. The CDR3 DNA sequence: TGTGCCAGTAGTATCGGGCTTAGCTCCTACAATGAGCAGTTCTTC.

The chain uses TRBV5-4 and TRBJ1-6, with D possibly being TRBD1 (6 bases). Trimming pared 0 bases from V and 7 bases from J, leaving 14 bases between. Germline CDR1 is SGHNT and CDR2 is YYREEE (reference sequence). The CDR3 totals 16 residues. CDR3 nucleotide sequence: TGTGCCAGCAGCTTGGGGAGGGCAGGGGTCAATTCACCCCTCCACTTT. Translation gives CASSLGRAGVNSPLHF.

CDR3 DNA sequence: TGTGCCAGCACCAAGGGACTGGGGGTAGACGAGCAGTACTTC. It codes for CASTKGLGVDEQYF. The chain uses TRBV7-8 and TRBJ2-7, with D possibly being TRBD2 (6 bases). This CDR3 has 14 residues. V lost 7 bases to trimming and J lost 5 bases, with 18 bases between them. CDR1 is SGHVS and CDR2 is FQNEAQ in the germline V gene.

V usage is TRBV6-5 and J usage is TRBJ1-5; 7 bases fit TRBD1. This CDR3 comprises 14 residues. After removal of 6 bases from V and 4 bases from J, the junction contained 6 bases not matched to a gene. CDR1 is MNHEY, CDR2 SVGAGI, per germline. CDR3 amino acids: CASSLGTENQPQHF. The CDR3 DNA reads TGTGCCAGCAGCCTCGGGACAGAGAATCAGCCCCAGCATTTT.

A single count supports this clone. The CDR3 here is CASIIGQTNTGELFF. CDR3 DNA sequence: TGTGCCAGCATCATCGGACAGACGAACACCGGGGAGCTGTTTTTT. The chain uses TRBV7-2 and TRBJ2-2; the D gene is possibly TRBD1 (6 bases). The CDR3 has 15 residues. CDR1 SGHTA and CDR2 FQGNSA come from the germline V gene. Between the trimmed V and J ends, which lost 7 bases and 0 bases, there was a span of 12 bases. The full variable domain, its missing parts supplied by reference TRBV7-2 and TRBJ2-2, is GAGVSQSPSNKVTEKGKDVELRCDPISGHTALYWYRQSLGQGLEFLIYFQGNSAPDKSGLPSDRFSAERTGGSVSTLTIQRTQQEDSAVYLCASIIGQTNTGELFFGEGSRLTVL.

The CDR3 spells CASSLPGTGSHEQFF. CDR3 nucleotides: TGTGCCAGCAGCCTACCCGGGACAGGGTCGCATGAGCAGTTCTTC. The V and J genes are TRBV6-2 or TRBV6-3 and TRBJ2-1; 9 bases align to TRBD1. The CDR3 runs to 15 residues. CDR1 and CDR2 from the germline V gene are MNHEY and SVGEGT. The trim removed 6 bases at V and 8 bases at J, leaving 11 bases unmatched.

This chain connects TRBV4-3 to TRBJ1-4; D ambiguous. In germline, CDR1 is LGHNA, CDR2 YSLEER. The V gene lost 4 bases and the J gene lost 1 base, with 10 bases spanning the gap. The CDR3 spans 15 residues. CDR3 sequence: CASSRVHRTNEKLFF. The CDR3 coding sequence is TGCGCCAGCAGCCGCGTACATAGAACTAATGAAAAACTGTTTTTT.

This chain links TRBV3-1 (or the pseudogene TRBV3-2) with TRBJ2-1, with 8 bases identical to TRBD2. Losses at the gene ends were 0 bases for V and 7 bases for J; bases not matched to a gene: 5. CDR1 is LGHDT and CDR2 is YNNKEL in the germline V gene (reference sequence). This CDR3 comprises 15 residues. For the CDR3, the DNA is TGTGCCAGCAGCCAAGATCAACTAGCGGCGAATGAGCAGTTCTTC. Amino acids: CASSQDQLAANEQFF.

The chain uses TRBV27 and TRBJ2-2, with 7 bases aligning to TRBD1. With V trimmed by 4 bases and J by 0 bases, 2 bases remained unmatched. CDR3 size: 15 residues. The germline CDR1 and CDR2 sequences are MNHEY and SMNVEV (reference sequence). The CDR3 loop is CASSSGQSNTGELFF. The CDR3 DNA is TGTGCCAGCAGTTCGGGACAGTCGAACACCGGGGAGCTGTTTTTT.

This chain connects TRBV11-2 to TRBJ1-3, with D unresolved. The CDR3 consists of 13 residues. Trimming took off 7 bases at V and 8 bases at J, with 15 bases between the two ends. Germline V gene lookup returns CDR1 SGHAT and CDR2 FQNNGV. The CDR3 DNA reads as TGTGCCAGCAATCGGCCTCCCTTGTACACCATATATTTT. It yields the protein CASNRPPLYTIYF.

The chain has TRBV7-2 and TRBJ1-5; TRBD1 is a possible D gene (6 bases). Trimming took 0 bases from V and 2 from J, leaving 14 bases between them. The length of the CDR3 is 17 residues. Germline V gene sequence: CDR1 SGHTA, CDR2 FQGNSA. CDR3 DNA sequence: TGTGCCAGCAGCTTAGCGATGAGGGGGTTGGGCAATCAGCCCCAGCATTTT. Translation gives CASSLAMRGLGNQPQHF. The whole variable domain, remainder taken from reference TRBV7-2 and TRBJ1-5, is GAGVSQSPSNKVTEKGKDVELRCDPISGHTALYWYRQSLGQGLEFLIYFQGNSAPDKSGLPSDRFSAERTGGSVSTLTIQRTQQEDSAVYLCASSLAMRGLGNQPQHFGDGTRLSIL.

For this clone: A much larger clone differs from this one at a single base, so this may be a read error. Different DNA sequences within this sample yield the same CDR3. This chain joins TRBV7-9 and TRBJ2-1, with D maybe TRBD2 (5 bases). This CDR3 comprises 12 residues. The germline V gene has CDR1 SEHNR and CDR2 FQNEAQ (reference sequence). Between the trimmed V and J ends, which lost 5 bases and 4 bases, there was a span of 6 bases. This chain's CDR3 is CASSRDYNEQFF. CDR3 bases: TGTGCCAGCAGCCGGGATTACAATGAGCAGTTCTTC.

This rearrangement joins TRBV5-1 to TRBJ1-1; D is uncertain. The CDR3 runs 14 residues. The germline gives CDR1 SGHRS, CDR2 YFSETQ. V was pared by 0 bases and J by 2 bases, with 8 bases between. CDR3 DNA sequence: TGCGCCAGCAGCTTGGGTCCGACCAACACTGAAGCTTTCTTT. Its protein product is CASSLGPTNTEAFF.

The chain joins TRBV14 to TRBJ1-3; D is uncertain. CDR3 size: 15 residues. V gave up 2 bases and J gave up 0 bases, with 8 bases separating them. Per germline, CDR1 SGHDN and CDR2 FVKESK. CDR3 protein: CASSQNAGSGNTIYF. The CDR3 bases are TGTGCCAGCAGCCAAAATGCAGGCTCTGGAAACACCATATATTTT.

This clone was seen a handful of times. The rearrangement joins TRBV15 to TRBJ2-7; D remains ambiguous. V was cut by 1 base and J by 3 bases, with 4 bases left in between. The CDR3 is 12 residues long. Germline V CDR1 and CDR2: LNHNV, YYDKDF (reference sequence). The CDR3 region is CATSRARYEQYF. The CDR3 DNA reads as TGTGCCACCAGCAGAGCTCGCTACGAGCAGTACTTC.

The chain combines TRBV7-2 with TRBJ2-7, with 8 bases that match TRBD1. Unmatched junction bases numbered 12, after V lost 6 bases and J lost 2 bases. The CDR3 consists of 16 residues. Looked up from germline, CDR1 is SGHTA and CDR2 is FQGNSA. The DNA of the CDR3 is TGTGCCAGCAGTCTATGGGGGACAGGAGGCGCCTACGAGCAGTACTTC. Its protein product is CASSLWGTGGAYEQYF.

This clone showed up many times. The sample contains more than one DNA sequence encoding this CDR3. This sequence joins TRBV27 and TRBJ2-7, with D perhaps TRBD1 (6 bases). Per germline, CDR1 MNHEY and CDR2 SMNVEV (reference sequence). The CDR3 extends over 13 amino acids. Trimming took off 3 bases at V and 0 bases at J, with 6 bases between the two ends. The CDR3 DNA is TGTGCCAGCAGTTTGGACAGCTCCTACGAGCAGTACTTC. Its protein is CASSLDSSYEQYF.

The chain links TRBV4-1 to TRBJ1-5; D perhaps matches TRBD1 (6 bases). The CDR3 extends over 16 amino acids. Germline CDR1 reads MGHRA; CDR2 reads YSYEKL. V lost 3 bases, J lost 0 bases, and 12 bases lay in between. This CDR3 reads CASSQGYRVSNQPQHF. In DNA, the CDR3 is TGCGCCAGCAGCCAGGGCTACAGGGTTAGCAATCAGCCCCAGCATTTT.

V usage is TRBV5-4 and J usage is TRBJ1-6; 7 nucleotides line up with TRBD1. The germline gives CDR1 SGHNT, CDR2 YYREEE (reference sequence). The V segment lost 0 bases and the J segment 9 bases; nucleotides outside the gene matches: 3. The CDR3 spans 14 residues. Written as DNA, the CDR3 is TGTGCCAGCAGCTTGGAAGACAGGGTTTCACCCCTCCACTTT. Protein product: CASSLEDRVSPLHF.

The rearrangement uses TRBV28 and TRBJ2-1; 7 nucleotides line up with TRBD1. The junction had 9 bases not matched to a gene; V was cut back by 6 bases and J by 10 bases. CDR3 length equals 13 residues. Germline CDR1 reads MDHEN; CDR2 reads SYDVKM. The CDR3 loop is CASSLTGAREQFF. CDR3 DNA: TGTGCCAGCAGCCTTACAGGGGCTCGGGAGCAGTTCTTC.

The chain has TRBV11-3 and TRBJ1-2, with 9 bases lining up with TRBD1. Germline CDR1 is SGHNT and CDR2 is YENEEA. CDR3 size: 17 residues. With V trimmed by 4 bases and J by 3 bases, 12 bases remained unmatched. The CDR3: CASSYSGTGNEHYGYTF. The CDR3, as DNA: TGTGCCAGCAGCTACTCCGGGACAGGGAATGAGCACTATGGCTACACCTTC.

V usage is TRBV5-6 and J usage is TRBJ2-7; D is unclear. CDR3 length: 14 amino acids. Germline values: CDR1 SGHDT, CDR2 YYEEEE. V lost 0 bases and J 5 bases, leaving 12 bases between the germline ends. The CDR3 coding sequence is TGTGCCAGCAGCTTGGACCCCAGAGTCCACGAGCAGTACTTC. Translated: CASSLDPRVHEQYF.

The V call is TRBV18, the J call TRBJ2-7; D may be TRBD1 (5 bases). The germline V gene encodes CDR1 KGHSH and CDR2 LQKENI. CDR3 length: 18 residues. Trimming took off 4 bases at V and 3 bases at J, with 25 bases between the two ends. DNA of the CDR3: TGTGCCAGCTCACTGACAGCGCCGAGGATCACTTCCTACTACGAGCAGTACTTC. Protein sequence: CASSLTAPRITSYYEQYF.

This clone was counted once. The chain is built from TRBV5-4 and TRBJ2-3; D possibly matches TRBD1 or TRBD2 (5 bases each). V was shortened by 4 bases and J by 4 bases, with 10 bases between the two germline ends. Germline-derived CDR1 and CDR2 are SGHNT and YYREEE (reference sequence). CDR3 length equals 13 residues. The CDR3, as DNA: TGTGCCAGCAGCAGGGACCTCCCAGATACGCAGTATTTT. Its translation is CASSRDLPDTQYF.